Listed below are T cell receptor beta chains from one sample, sequenced in a study of blood T cell repertoires in COVID-19. Some clones are missing from TCRdb's copy, which holds only in-frame ones; the method was immunoSEQ multiplex PCR. Of approximately 200,000 clones in the sample, roughly 90% were seen once. The material sequenced was PBMCs or T cells enriched from blood (not recorded which). The receptor set was obtained from a woman aged 25 to 39 who had been exposed to COVID-19. CDR3s include the opening cysteine and the closing phenylalanine or tryptophan. Fields, in order: CDR3 DNA, CDR3 protein, J gene, V gene, clone size, D gene. The D gene is left open where the match is weak. Size tells how often a clone was seen (once, few, many) or the class of an expanded clone, and some rows leave it out.

CDR3nt: TGTGCCAGCAGTTTCCCCAGGGGTGGTGAGCAGTTCTTC
CDR3aa: CASSFPRGGEQFF
j_gene: TRBJ2-1
v_gene: TRBV12-3/TRBV12-4
abundance: -
d_gene: -

CDR3nt: TGTGCCAGCAGATTGAATTCGGGTCAGCCCCAGCATTTT
CDR3aa: CASRLNSGQPQHF
j_gene: TRBJ1-5
v_gene: TRBV6-5
abundance: -
d_gene: -

CDR3nt: TGTGCCAGCAGCGAAAACAGGGCCGAGTACACTGAAGCTTTCTTT
CDR3aa: CASSENRAEYTEAFF
j_gene: TRBJ1-1
v_gene: TRBV21-1
abundance: -
d_gene: -

CDR3nt: TGTGCCAGCAGCCGTTTCAGTTATGGCTACACCTTC
CDR3aa: CASSRFSYGYTF
j_gene: TRBJ1-2
v_gene: TRBV28
abundance: -
d_gene: -

CDR3nt: TGTGCCAGCAGCTTTGGACAAGAGAACACCGGGGAGCTGTTTTTT
CDR3aa: CASSFGQENTGELFF
j_gene: TRBJ2-2
v_gene: TRBV5-4
abundance: -
d_gene: -

CDR3nt: TGTGCCAGCAGCCAAGATGAGGGGGAATTCATTGCCTACGAGCAGTACTTC
CDR3aa: CASSQDEGEFIAYEQYF
j_gene: TRBJ2-7
v_gene: TRBV4-2
abundance: -
d_gene: -

CDR3nt: TGTGCCTGGAGCCTTTCTAACTATGGCTACACCTTC
CDR3aa: CAWSLSNYGYTF
j_gene: TRBJ1-2
v_gene: TRBV30
abundance: -
d_gene: -

CDR3nt: TGCGCCAGCAGCTTGGGCTCTAGCGGGGGCTACAATGAGCAGTTCTTC
CDR3aa: CASSLGSSGGYNEQFF
j_gene: TRBJ2-1
v_gene: TRBV5-1
abundance: -
d_gene: TRBD2

CDR3nt: TGCAGCGTTGAGACGGACAGGCCCAACTATGGCTACACCTTC
CDR3aa: CSVETDRPNYGYTF
j_gene: TRBJ1-2
v_gene: TRBV29-1
abundance: -
d_gene: TRBD1

CDR3nt: TGCGCCAGCAGCTTGGAGGGAAAAGGGAGGACTGAAGCTTTCTTT
CDR3aa: CASSLEGKGRTEAFF
j_gene: TRBJ1-1
v_gene: TRBV5-1
abundance: -
d_gene: -

CDR3nt: TGTGCCAGCAGTTGGGGGGAAGGCGAGCAGTACTTC
CDR3aa: CASSWGEGEQYF
j_gene: TRBJ2-7
v_gene: TRBV6-5
abundance: -
d_gene: -

CDR3nt: TGTGCCAGCAGCCCCAGGACTGGTTACGAGCAGTACTTC
CDR3aa: CASSPRTGYEQYF
j_gene: TRBJ2-7
v_gene: TRBV6-5
abundance: -
d_gene: -

CDR3nt: TGTGCCAGCAGCTTGGAGGGGGAGCGATACGAGCAGTACTTC
CDR3aa: CASSLEGERYEQYF
j_gene: TRBJ2-7
v_gene: TRBV5-4
abundance: -
d_gene: -

CDR3nt: TGCGCCAGCGCGATGGGACAGACAGGCGGCCACTATGGCTACACCTTC
CDR3aa: CASAMGQTGGHYGYTF
j_gene: TRBJ1-2
v_gene: TRBV5-1
abundance: -
d_gene: TRBD1

CDR3nt: TGTGCCACCAGTCTGGCAGGGGGCAACGAGCAGTACTTC
CDR3aa: CATSLAGGNEQYF
j_gene: TRBJ2-7
v_gene: TRBV6-2/TRBV6-3
abundance: -
d_gene: TRBD1

CDR3nt: TGTGCCAGCAGCACAGGGACAACTAATGAAAAACTGTTTTTT
CDR3aa: CASSTGTTNEKLFF
j_gene: TRBJ1-4
v_gene: TRBV28
abundance: -
d_gene: -

CDR3nt: TGCGCCAGCAGCCATCTCAGGGGGTCAGACACTGAAGCTTTCTTT
CDR3aa: CASSHLRGSDTEAFF
j_gene: TRBJ1-1
v_gene: TRBV4-1
abundance: once
d_gene: TRBD1

CDR3nt: TGTGCCAGCAGTGACCCGGGACACGTCTATGGCTACACCTTC
CDR3aa: CASSDPGHVYGYTF
j_gene: TRBJ1-2
v_gene: TRBV25-1
abundance: -
d_gene: -

CDR3nt: TGCAGCGCCTCCGACAGGGGGAAAGAGACCCAGTACTTC
CDR3aa: CSASDRGKETQYF
j_gene: TRBJ2-5
v_gene: TRBV29-1
abundance: -
d_gene: TRBD1

CDR3nt: TGTGCCAGCAGCGGGGTAGGTGGCTACACCTTC
CDR3aa: CASSGVGGYTF
j_gene: TRBJ1-2
v_gene: TRBV6-5
abundance: -
d_gene: -

CDR3nt: TGTGCCAGCAGCCAAGAACAGGGTAATGAGCAGTTCTTC
CDR3aa: CASSQEQGNEQFF
j_gene: TRBJ2-1
v_gene: TRBV3-1/TRBV3-2
abundance: once
d_gene: -

CDR3nt: TGTGCCAGCTACCCACTAGATAGCAATCAGCCCCAGCATTTT
CDR3aa: CASYPLDSNQPQHF
j_gene: TRBJ1-5
v_gene: TRBV6-6
abundance: -
d_gene: -

CDR3nt: TGTGCCAGCAGCCACGACGGGGGCAATCAGCCCCAGCATTTT
CDR3aa: CASSHDGGNQPQHF
j_gene: TRBJ1-5
v_gene: TRBV6-6
abundance: -
d_gene: -

CDR3nt: TGTGCCAGCAGCCGGGTTGGACCCAAAAGCGGCACTGAAGCTTTCTTT
CDR3aa: CASSRVGPKSGTEAFF
j_gene: TRBJ1-1
v_gene: TRBV5-8
abundance: many
d_gene: -

CDR3nt: TGTGCCAGTACCTCAGGGGATCCCCGCAATCAGCCCCAGCATTTT
CDR3aa: CASTSGDPRNQPQHF
j_gene: TRBJ1-5
v_gene: TRBV19
abundance: -
d_gene: -

CDR3nt: TGTGCCAGCAGCCCCAGTAGAGGGGGGGCTGAAGCTTTCTTT
CDR3aa: CASSPSRGGAEAFF
j_gene: TRBJ1-1
v_gene: TRBV9
abundance: few
d_gene: -

CDR3nt: TGTGCCAGCAGTGAAGCGCTTCCGCTAGCGGGGGCCCTGAACACCGGGGAGCTGTTTTTT
CDR3aa: CASSEALPLAGALNTGELFF
j_gene: TRBJ2-2
v_gene: TRBV2
abundance: -
d_gene: TRBD2

CDR3nt: TGTGCCAGCAGTTCCACACAGGGTCGGGGATCTGAAGCTTTCTTT
CDR3aa: CASSSTQGRGSEAFF
j_gene: TRBJ1-1
v_gene: TRBV7-6
abundance: -
d_gene: -

CDR3nt: TGTGCCTGGAGTTTGGGAGCGGTCGGCACAGATACGCAGTATTTT
CDR3aa: CAWSLGAVGTDTQYF
j_gene: TRBJ2-3
v_gene: TRBV30
abundance: -
d_gene: -

CDR3nt: TGTGCCAGCAGCAATTTCGGGGGGCAGGGATCACCCCTCCACTTT
CDR3aa: CASSNFGGQGSPLHF
j_gene: TRBJ1-6
v_gene: TRBV9
abundance: -
d_gene: -

CDR3nt: TGTGCCAGCAGCTTAGGCCGCGGACAGTCGAACTATGGCTACACCTTC
CDR3aa: CASSLGRGQSNYGYTF
j_gene: TRBJ1-2
v_gene: TRBV7-8
abundance: -
d_gene: -

CDR3nt: TGTGCCAGCAGCTTACCCGAGAAGTATGGCTACACCTTC
CDR3aa: CASSLPEKYGYTF
j_gene: TRBJ1-2
v_gene: TRBV11-3
abundance: -
d_gene: -

CDR3nt: TGTGCCATCAAGGGAGACAGGGAGGATTTGGGCTACACCTTC
CDR3aa: CAIKGDREDLGYTF
j_gene: TRBJ1-2
v_gene: TRBV10-3
abundance: -
d_gene: TRBD1

CDR3nt: TGTGCCAGCAGCTTAAACCCGGAGCGCAATCAGCCCCAGCATTTT
CDR3aa: CASSLNPERNQPQHF
j_gene: TRBJ1-5
v_gene: TRBV11-2
abundance: few
d_gene: -

CDR3nt: TGTGCCAGCAGTGAGAGAGTTTTCTCAACTAATGAAAAACTGTTTTTT
CDR3aa: CASSERVFSTNEKLFF
j_gene: TRBJ1-4
v_gene: TRBV6-1
abundance: -
d_gene: -

CDR3nt: TGTGCCAGCAGCTTAGCCGGGTACTCCTACGAGCAGTACTTC
CDR3aa: CASSLAGYSYEQYF
j_gene: TRBJ2-7
v_gene: TRBV11-2
abundance: -
d_gene: -

CDR3nt: TGTGCCAGCAGCGTAAACGGCGGGGCCTACGAGCAGTACTTC
CDR3aa: CASSVNGGAYEQYF
j_gene: TRBJ2-7
v_gene: TRBV9
abundance: -
d_gene: -

CDR3nt: TGTGCTAGTGGTTTTCCAGGGGGTGTCGGTCTAGATACGCAGTATTTT
CDR3aa: CASGFPGGVGLDTQYF
j_gene: TRBJ2-3
v_gene: TRBV12-5
abundance: -
d_gene: TRBD1

CDR3nt: TGTGCCAGCAGTCCCCTGGGGGGTATGCCTGAAGCTTTCTTT
CDR3aa: CASSPLGGMPEAFF
j_gene: TRBJ1-1
v_gene: TRBV27
abundance: -
d_gene: -

CDR3nt: TGTGCCAGTAGTTTGGCGACAGAGAACACTGAAGCTTTCTTT
CDR3aa: CASSLATENTEAFF
j_gene: TRBJ1-1
v_gene: TRBV19
abundance: -
d_gene: -

CDR3nt: TGTGCCAGCAGCCACTCGGTGGGGGGTCCCTACGAGCAGTACTTC
CDR3aa: CASSHSVGGPYEQYF
j_gene: TRBJ2-7
v_gene: TRBV7-9
abundance: many
d_gene: -

CDR3nt: TGTGCCAGCGATATGGGGGACAGGTGGGGTGAAAAACTGTTTTTT
CDR3aa: CASDMGDRWGEKLFF
j_gene: TRBJ1-4
v_gene: TRBV2
abundance: -
d_gene: TRBD1

CDR3nt: TGTGCCAGCAGCGTGGGACAACTTCAAGAGACCCAGTACTTC
CDR3aa: CASSVGQLQETQYF
j_gene: TRBJ2-5
v_gene: TRBV7-8
abundance: -
d_gene: -

CDR3nt: TGTGCCAGCAGCCCCCATCAGGGAAACACCATATATTTT
CDR3aa: CASSPHQGNTIYF
j_gene: TRBJ1-3
v_gene: TRBV3-1/TRBV3-2
abundance: -
d_gene: -

CDR3nt: TGTGCTAGTGGTTTGGTACCGGGGGGCACTAATGAAAAACTGTTTTTT
CDR3aa: CASGLVPGGTNEKLFF
j_gene: TRBJ1-4
v_gene: TRBV12-5
abundance: -
d_gene: -

CDR3nt: TGCGCCAGCAGCTTGCAGGCAGGCCAGGGCTTCTATGGCTACACCTTC
CDR3aa: CASSLQAGQGFYGYTF
j_gene: TRBJ1-2
v_gene: TRBV5-1
abundance: -
d_gene: -

CDR3nt: TGTGCCTGGAGTAAATCGAGGGCCGGGGAGCTGTTTTTT
CDR3aa: CAWSKSRAGELFF
j_gene: TRBJ2-2
v_gene: TRBV30
abundance: -
d_gene: -

CDR3nt: TGTGCCAGCAGCCAACGGACAGGTGCTGTTGAAAAACTGTTTTTT
CDR3aa: CASSQRTGAVEKLFF
j_gene: TRBJ1-4
v_gene: TRBV3-1/TRBV3-2
abundance: -
d_gene: TRBD1